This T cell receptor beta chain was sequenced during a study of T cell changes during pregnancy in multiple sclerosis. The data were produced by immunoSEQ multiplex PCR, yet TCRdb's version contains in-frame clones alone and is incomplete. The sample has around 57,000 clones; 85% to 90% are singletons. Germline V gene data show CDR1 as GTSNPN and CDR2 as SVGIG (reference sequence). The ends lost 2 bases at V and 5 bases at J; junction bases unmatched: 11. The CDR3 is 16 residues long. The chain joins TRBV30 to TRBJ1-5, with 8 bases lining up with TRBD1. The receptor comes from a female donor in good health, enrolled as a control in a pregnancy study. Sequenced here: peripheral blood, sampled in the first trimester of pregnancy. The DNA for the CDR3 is TGTGCCTGGAGTCTCCGCGGACAGGGTTCTTATCAGCCCCAGCATTTT. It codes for CAWSLRGQGSYQPQHF.